The subject of this entry is one T cell receptor beta chain. The data are from a study of cytomegalovirus exposure and HLA in healthy donors. Primers included in the PCR were 60 Vbeta and 13 Jbeta primers. TCRdb keeps only in-frame clones here, not all; method: immunoSEQ multiplex PCR. The sample lists about 150,000 clones, 77% occurring once. Trimming shortened V by 6 bases and J by 8 bases, and 28 bases separated the two germline ends. This CDR3 contains 16 residues. From germline, CDR1 is SQVTM and CDR2 ANQGSEA. The clonotype comes from a male donor in good health and CMV-seronegative. The sequenced sample consisted of PBMCs. This chain links TRBV29-1 with TRBJ1-2, with D uncertain. The DNA of the CDR3 is TGCAGCGTGCCCCCGGGAGGTGGGATTCTTTCGCGAGGCTACACCTTC. This encodes CSVPPGGGILSRGYTF. The full variable domain, rest sourced from reference TRBV29-1 and TRBJ1-2, is SAVISQKPSRDICQRGTSLTIQCQVDSQVTMMFWYRQQPGQSLTLIATANQGSEATYESGFVIDKFPISRPNLTFSTLTVSNMSPEDSSIYLCSVPPGGGILSRGYTFGSGTRLTVV.